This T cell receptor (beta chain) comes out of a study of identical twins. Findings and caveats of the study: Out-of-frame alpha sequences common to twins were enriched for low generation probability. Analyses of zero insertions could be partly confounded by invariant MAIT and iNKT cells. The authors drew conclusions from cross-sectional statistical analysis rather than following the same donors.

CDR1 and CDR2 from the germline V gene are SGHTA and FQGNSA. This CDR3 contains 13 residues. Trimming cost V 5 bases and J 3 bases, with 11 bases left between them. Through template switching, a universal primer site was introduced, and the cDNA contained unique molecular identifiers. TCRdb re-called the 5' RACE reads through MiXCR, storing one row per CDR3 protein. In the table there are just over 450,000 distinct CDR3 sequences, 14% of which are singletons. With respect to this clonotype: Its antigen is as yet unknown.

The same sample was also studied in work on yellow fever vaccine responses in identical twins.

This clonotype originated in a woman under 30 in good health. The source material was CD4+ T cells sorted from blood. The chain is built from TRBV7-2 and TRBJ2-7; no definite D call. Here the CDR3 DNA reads TGTGCCAGCAGCAGAGCTAGGAGCTACGAGCAGTACTTC. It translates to CASSRARSYEQYF.